The T cell receptor (beta chain) described here comes from a study of cytomegalovirus exposure and HLA in healthy donors. In the PCR, 60 Vbeta and 13 Jbeta primers were used. Some clones are missing from TCRdb's copy, which holds only in-frame ones; the method was immunoSEQ multiplex PCR. This sample's clone table lists some 52,000 clones. The V end lost 3 bases, the J end lost 0 bases, and 18 bases lay between the germline ends. Germline loops: CDR1 LNHNV, CDR2 YYDKDF (reference sequence). The CDR3 extends over 18 amino acids. V gene TRBV15 combines with J gene TRBJ1-5, with a possible D match to TRBD1 (5 bases). Sequencing used PBMCs. This clonotype was sampled from a woman aged 55-70 years in good health and CMV-seropositive. The CDR3 here is CATSSGGPRAYSNQPQHF. The CDR3 bases are TGTGCCACCAGCAGCGGTGGCCCCAGGGCCTATAGCAATCAGCCCCAGCATTTT. Complete variable domain (other parts from reference TRBV15 and TRBJ1-5): DAMVIQNPRYQVTQFGKPVTLSCSQTLNHNVMYWYQQKSSQAPKLLFHYYDKDFNNEADTPDNFQSRRPNTSFCFLDIRSPGLGDTAMYLCATSSGGPRAYSNQPQHFGDGTRLSIL.